These 31 T cell receptor beta chains share one sample of origin, sequenced in a study of blood T cell repertoires in COVID-19 (dated by TCRdb to the early 2020s). Preparation of the library involved the immunoSEQ multiplex PCR assay. TCRdb stores this immuneACCESS table with in-frame sequences only. Part of the clones is absent; in the studies checked, under half of the shortfall reflects unresolved V genes, and no reason is known for the rest. The sample profile shows about 350,000 clones; roughly 84% of them were found once. The top ten clonotypes cover more than 0.8% of the sample. The sequenced sample was PBMCs or T cells enriched from blood (not recorded which). Every receptor here comes from a woman in her thirties who had recovered from COVID-19.

This chain connects TRBV11-2 to TRBJ2-3; 10 bases are a match to TRBD1. Germline values: CDR1 SGHAT, CDR2 FQNNGV. V dropped 4 bases and J dropped 4; count of bases not matched to a gene: 5. The CDR3 spans 15 residues. CDR3 region: CASSSTGGPPDTQYF. Written as DNA, the CDR3 is TGTGCCAGCAGCTCGACAGGGGGCCCACCAGATACGCAGTATTTT.

The J gene is TRBJ1-4, the V gene TRBV5-1; 10 bases are a match to TRBD1. CDR1 is SGHRS, CDR2 YFSETQ, per germline. CDR3 length equals 16 residues. The ends lost 4 bases at V and 6 bases at J; junction bases unmatched: 9. This CDR3 reads CASSLQPGTGDEKLFF. The CDR3 DNA follows: TGCGCCAGCAGCCTCCAACCCGGGACAGGGGATGAAAAACTGTTTTTT.

This chain links TRBV28 with TRBJ1-5, with no clear D. V lost 1 base and J lost 0, with 16 bases in between. Germline V gene data show CDR1 as MDHEN and CDR2 as SYDVKM. The CDR3 has 18 amino acids. CDR3 DNA: TGTGCCAGCAGTTTATCCCCTCGTGGCAGTTATAGCAATCAGCCCCAGCATTTT. Protein sequence: CASSLSPRGSYSNQPQHF.

This clone turned up a few times. The chain joins TRBV6-2 or TRBV6-3 to TRBJ2-3; 8 positions match TRBD2. The CDR3 covers 15 residues. Germline values: CDR1 MNHEY, CDR2 SVGEGT. V gave up 4 bases and J gave up 1 base; unmatched junction bases: 4. The CDR3 region has the DNA TGTGCCAGCAGTTGGTCTAGCGGGCGCACAGATACGCAGTATTTT. As protein: CASSWSSGRTDTQYF.

J is TRBJ2-7 and V is TRBV3-1 (or the pseudogene TRBV3-2); D possibly corresponds to TRBD1 (5 bases). The germline gives CDR1 LGHDT, CDR2 YNNKEL (reference sequence). The CDR3 totals 14 residues. Trimming pared 6 bases from V and 6 bases from J, leaving 18 bases between. CDR3 protein: CASSVSDMGLEQYF. The CDR3 coding sequence is TGTGCCAGCAGTGTTTCGGACATGGGGCTCGAGCAGTACTTC.

This clone showed up just once. The rearrangement links TRBV5-4 to TRBJ2-1, with a weak D call TRBD1 (6 bases). Per germline, CDR1 SGHNT and CDR2 YYREEE (reference sequence). With 4 bases removed from V and 6 bases from J, the gap between germline ends came to 17 bases. The CDR3 contains 15 residues. The CDR3 region is CASSRSGALTNEQFF. CDR3 nucleotide sequence: TGTGCCAGCAGCCGATCAGGGGCTCTAACCAATGAGCAGTTCTTC. Using reference TRBV5-4 and TRBJ2-1 for the parts outside the CDR3, the full variable domain is ETGVTQSPTHLIKTRGQQVTLRCSSQSGHNTVSWYQQALGQGPQFIFQYYREEENGRGNFPPRFSGLQFPNYSSELNVNALELDDSALYLCASSRSGALTNEQFFGPGTRLTVL.

The chain employs TRBV4-1 and TRBJ2-1; 12 bases are shared with TRBD2. V lost 1 base and J lost 5; bases outside the gene matches: 3. This CDR3 spans 16 amino acids. The germline CDR1 and CDR2 sequences are MGHRA and YSYEKL. The CDR3 is CASSQGLAGDNNEQFF. CDR3 in DNA: TGCGCCAGCAGCCAAGGACTAGCGGGGGACAACAATGAGCAGTTCTTC.

V is TRBV6-6 and J is TRBJ2-7; 9 nucleotides line up with TRBD2. The length of the CDR3 is 12 residues. V was pared by 10 bases and J by 5 bases, with 6 bases of the junction left unmatched. Germline assignment: CDR1 MNHNY and CDR2 SVGAGI (reference sequence). CDR3 amino acids: CANSGGGDEQYF. The CDR3 bases are TGTGCCAATAGCGGGGGAGGCGACGAGCAGTACTTC.

V and J are TRBV28 and TRBJ2-1, with 8 bases matching TRBD2. The CDR3 is 16 amino acids. V shed 6 bases and J 4 bases; nucleotides not matched to a gene: 11. CDR1 and CDR2 (germline): MDHEN, SYDVKM. This chain's CDR3 is CASSPVGGALYNEQFF. As DNA, the CDR3 is TGTGCCAGCAGCCCGGTCGGGGGGGCCCTTTACAATGAGCAGTTCTTC.

This clone was detected only once. The genes are TRBV19 and TRBJ2-1; 8 nucleotides align to TRBD2. V shed 6 bases, J shed 8 bases, and the junction held 15 bases outside the gene matches. The CDR3 runs to 16 residues. Germline V lookup: CDR1 LNHDA, CDR2 SQIVND (reference sequence). As DNA, the CDR3 is TGTGCCAGTAGCGCCTACTCGGGGGGGAGCCGGGATGAGCAGTTCTTC. Its protein product is CASSAYSGGSRDEQFF. Full variable domain (remainder filled in from reference TRBV19 and TRBJ2-1): DGGITQSPKYLFRKEGQNVTLSCEQNLNHDAMYWYRQDPGQGLRLIYYSQIVNDFQKGDIAEGYSVSREKKESFPLTVTSAQKNPTAFYLCASSAYSGGSRDEQFFGPGTRLTVL.

The chain couples TRBV28 to TRBJ1-5; maybe TRBD1 (5 bases). V was clipped by 7 bases and J by 0 bases, with 19 bases between them. Per the germline V gene, CDR1 is MDHEN and CDR2 is SYDVKM. The CDR3 runs to 17 residues. CDR3 amino acids: CASNNRQTYYSNQPQHF. Written as DNA, the CDR3 is TGTGCCAGCAATAATCGACAGACCTACTATAGCAATCAGCCCCAGCATTTT.

V usage is TRBV6-2 or TRBV6-3 and J usage is TRBJ1-2, with 7 bases lining up with TRBD1. V shed 2 bases and J 8 bases; nucleotides not matched to a gene: 11. The CDR3 is made up of 15 amino acids. Germline-derived CDR1 and CDR2 are MNHEY and SVGEGT. CDR3 DNA: TGTGCCAGCAGTTACCCTAGGGACAGTCCGAGAGGCTACACCTTC. Its protein is CASSYPRDSPRGYTF.

The CDR3 loop reads CASSGGTVGLGLEQFF. The DNA of the CDR3 is TGTGCCAGCAGCGGTGGGACAGTCGGTCTGGGGCTTGAGCAGTTCTTC. The chain recombines TRBV5-5 with TRBJ2-1, with 7 bases fitting TRBD1. Germline V gene sequence: CDR1 SGHKS, CDR2 YYEKEE (reference sequence). Trimming took 4 bases from V and 9 from J; bases not matched to a gene: 16. There are 16 residues in the CDR3.

The chain couples TRBV3-1 (or the pseudogene TRBV3-2) to TRBJ2-7, with D tentatively TRBD2 (6 bases). With 4 bases removed from V and 4 bases from J, the gap between germline ends came to 14 bases. Germline lookup yields CDR1 LGHDT and CDR2 YNNKEL (reference sequence). This CDR3 is 14 amino acids long. Here the CDR3 DNA reads TGTGCCAGCAGCCGAAACCCGGGACTTTACGAGCAGTACTTC. Its protein product is CASSRNPGLYEQYF.

As DNA, the CDR3 is TGTGCCAGCAGTTCCTGGCGGAGCGGGGGGGCCAATGAGCAGTTCTTC. This translates into CASSSWRSGGANEQFF. The rearrangement uses TRBV28 and TRBJ2-1; 10 bases match TRBD2. Germline assignment: CDR1 MDHEN and CDR2 SYDVKM. The CDR3 extends over 16 amino acids. V shed 4 bases, J shed 6 bases, and the junction held 9 bases outside the gene matches.

The J gene is TRBJ1-2, the V gene TRBV12-3 or TRBV12-4; D call uncertain. Trimming removed 2 bases from V and 8 bases from J, with 12 bases in between. This CDR3 contains 13 residues. CDR3 nucleotides: TGTGCCAGCAGTTTATCGGGTGTATCGGGCTACACCTTC. This gives the protein CASSLSGVSGYTF.

This clone was counted a single time. The chain couples TRBV9 to TRBJ1-1; 10 nucleotides align to TRBD1. J lost 4 bases, V lost 4 bases, and 10 bases had no gene match. This CDR3 comprises 16 residues. Germline CDR1 and CDR2: SGDLS and YYNGEE. For the CDR3, the DNA is TGTGCCAGCAGCCCCCGACAGGGGGCGCCGGTCACTGAAGCTTTCTTT. Residues: CASSPRQGAPVTEAFF.

This clone was picked up a small number of times. The chain uses TRBV30 and TRBJ1-6; 9 bases line up with TRBD1. V shed 3 bases, J shed 7 bases, and the junction held 4 bases outside the gene matches. This CDR3 contains 14 residues. Germline V gives CDR1 GTSNPN, CDR2 SVGIG (reference sequence). The CDR3 DNA reads TGTGCCTGGAGCTGGGGACAGGGAAATTCACCCCTCCACTTT. It translates to CAWSWGQGNSPLHF.

This clone was counted only a few times. This chain uses TRBV5-6 with TRBJ1-3; maybe TRBD1 (5 bases). The CDR3 is made up of 16 amino acids. Germline V gives CDR1 SGHDT, CDR2 YYEEEE. V dropped 0 bases and J dropped 1 base, with 11 bases sitting between them. The CDR3 spells CASSLALPGSGNTIYF. CDR3 DNA sequence: TGTGCCAGCAGCTTGGCCCTCCCAGGGTCTGGAAACACCATATATTTT.

This chain uses TRBV10-2 with TRBJ2-3; D possibly corresponds to TRBD1 (6 bases). The CDR3 totals 16 residues. In germline, CDR1 is WSHSY, CDR2 SAAADI. The V end lost 3 bases, the J end lost 2 bases, and 15 bases lay between the germline ends. The CDR3 loop reads CASSDLATGFTDTQYF. In DNA, the CDR3 is TGCGCCAGCAGTGACCTGGCTACAGGGTTCACAGATACGCAGTATTTT.

The V and J genes are TRBV4-1 and TRBJ2-5; D is uncertain. Germline V gene data show CDR1 as MGHRA and CDR2 as YSYEKL. This CDR3 is built from 14 residues. The V gene lost 1 base and the J gene lost 0 bases, with 6 bases spanning the gap. The CDR3 sequence is CASSQASDQETQYF. The DNA for the CDR3 is TGCGCCAGCAGCCAAGCGTCAGACCAAGAGACCCAGTACTTC.

This chain links TRBV7-9 with TRBJ2-7; 7 bases agree with TRBD1. Germline V gene lookup returns CDR1 SEHNR and CDR2 FQNEAQ (reference sequence). This CDR3 has 14 amino acids. Trimming removed 8 bases from V and 0 bases from J; junction bases left unmatched: 7. CDR3 region: CASRRTGISYEQYF. DNA of the CDR3: TGTGCCAGCCGGAGGACAGGAATCTCCTACGAGCAGTACTTC.

This sequence joins TRBV9 and TRBJ2-3; a weak D match, TRBD2 (6 bases). V gave up 4 bases and J gave up 4 bases, with 19 bases separating them. This CDR3 is built from 16 residues. Germline V CDR1 and CDR2: SGDLS, YYNGEE. CDR3 sequence: CASSPEPGLLPDTQYF. CDR3 bases: TGTGCCAGCAGCCCGGAGCCGGGACTCCTCCCAGATACGCAGTATTTT.

This clone has only one observation. V and J are TRBV4-2 and TRBJ1-1; 10 nucleotides line up with TRBD1. V dropped 0 bases and J dropped 0; count of bases not matched to a gene: 16. Germline V gene data show CDR1 as LGHNA and CDR2 as YNFKEQ. This CDR3 spans 21 amino acids. The CDR3 here is CASSQDYFVVRDRGVNTEAFF. In nucleotides, the CDR3 is TGTGCCAGCAGCCAAGATTATTTCGTAGTGCGGGACAGGGGAGTGAACACTGAAGCTTTCTTT.

The genes are TRBV7-2 and TRBJ1-1; D is undetermined. The CDR3 runs 13 residues. CDR1 is SGHTA, CDR2 FQGNSA, per germline. Trimming shortened V by 5 bases and J by 2 bases, and 9 bases separated the two germline ends. CDR3 amino acids: CASSAYFNTEAFF. The DNA of the CDR3 is TGTGCCAGCAGCGCCTATTTCAACACTGAAGCTTTCTTT.

This clone was observed at least ten times. This chain links TRBV5-1 with TRBJ1-2, with a possible D match to TRBD1 (5 bases). Trimming took 0 bases from V and 7 from J, leaving 13 bases between them. The CDR3 length is 14 residues. Per the germline V gene, CDR1 is SGHRS and CDR2 is YFSETQ. Here the CDR3 DNA reads TGCGCCAGCAGCTTGGATCCAGGGTACTCTGGCTACACCTTC. Its protein product is CASSLDPGYSGYTF.

The V gene is TRBV7-9, the J gene TRBJ2-2, with no clear D. Trimming cost V 4 bases and J 7 bases, with 7 bases left between them. The CDR3 loop spans 12 amino acids. Per germline, CDR1 SEHNR and CDR2 FQNEAQ (reference sequence). This chain's CDR3 is CASSSAGGELFF. CDR3 DNA sequence: TGTGCCAGCAGCTCCGCCGGCGGGGAGCTGTTTTTT.

The V and J genes are TRBV28 and TRBJ2-3, with D tentatively TRBD2 (5 bases). CDR1 and CDR2 (germline): MDHEN, SYDVKM. V gave up 7 bases and J gave up 1 base, with 15 bases separating them. This CDR3 is built from 15 residues. The CDR3 coding sequence is TGTGCCAGCAACCCCTCCGAGGGAGGCACAGATACGCAGTATTTT. Amino acid sequence: CASNPSEGGTDTQYF.

The CDR3 loop reads CASSSGEVRTQYF. The DNA for the CDR3 is TGTGCCAGCAGTTCGGGGGAGGTGCGGACCCAGTACTTC. J is TRBJ2-5 and V is TRBV9, with D possibly matching TRBD2 (6 bases). The CDR3 runs 13 residues. V shed 5 bases and J shed 7 bases, with 15 bases lying between them. Germline assignment: CDR1 SGDLS and CDR2 YYNGEE.

This chain connects TRBV19 to TRBJ1-2; D might be TRBD1 (5 bases). Trimming took 5 bases from V and 4 from J, leaving 11 bases between them. CDR1 is LNHDA and CDR2 is SQIVND in the germline V gene (reference sequence). The CDR3 extends over 13 amino acids. The CDR3 is CASSARVSYGYTF. CDR3 bases: TGTGCCAGTAGTGCCAGGGTCTCCTATGGCTACACCTTC.

J is TRBJ1-6 and V is TRBV11-2; TRBD1 might be the D (5 bases). The CDR3 runs to 13 residues. Germline V gene lookup returns CDR1 SGHAT and CDR2 FQNNGV. V gave up 5 bases and J gave up 8 bases, with 10 bases separating them. CDR3 nucleotides: TGTGCCAGCAGCCCGGGGGGGGATTCACCCCTCCACTTT. Its protein product is CASSPGGDSPLHF.